A selection of T cell receptor beta chains follows, all from one sample in a study of cytomegalovirus exposure and HLA in healthy donors. TCRdb's copy holds only in-frame clones and misses some; the assay was immunoSEQ multiplex PCR. The table lists 150,000 to 200,000 clones. Material: PBMCs. The receptors were sampled from a woman aged 55 to 70 in good health and CMV-seronegative. Both conserved end residues are part of each CDR3. The D gene is left open where the match is weak.

j_call | d_call | v_call | cdr3_aa | cdr3_nt
TRBJ1-3 | TRBD1 | TRBV7-2 | CASSGHRGASGNTIYF | TGTGCCAGCAGCGGACACAGGGGAGCCTCTGGAAACACCATATATTTT
TRBJ2-7 | . | TRBV7-8 | CASSSGGRTYEQYF | TGTGCCAGCAGCTCTGGAGGGCGAACCTACGAGCAGTACTTC
TRBJ1-5 | . | TRBV7-9 | CASSSLASQPQHF | TGTGCCAGCAGCTCCCTCGCCAGTCAGCCCCAGCATTTT
TRBJ1-1 | . | TRBV11-1 | CASSLGQIYNTEAFF | TGTGCCAGCAGCTTAGGCCAGATTTACAACACTGAAGCTTTCTTT
TRBJ2-7 | . | TRBV7-3 | CASSLTASSSYEQYF | TGTGCCAGCAGCTTAACCGCGAGTTCGAGCTACGAGCAGTACTTC
TRBJ1-2 | TRBD1 | TRBV19 | CASSMTGGGDGYTF | TGTGCCAGTAGTATGACAGGGGGTGGCGATGGCTACACCTTC
TRBJ1-2 | TRBD1 | TRBV19 | CASSPLDRGNYGYTF | TGTGCCAGTAGTCCCTTAGACAGGGGGAACTATGGCTACACCTTC
TRBJ2-7 | TRBD1 | TRBV11-2 | CASSSSGTGGPYEQYF | TGTGCCAGCAGCTCATCCGGGACAGGGGGTCCCTACGAGCAGTACTTC
TRBJ2-2 | TRBD1 | TRBV5-1 | CASSLTGGTGELFF | TGCGCCAGCAGCTTAACAGGGGGCACCGGGGAGCTGTTTTTT
TRBJ1-1 | . | TRBV2 | CASSRQTVQNTEAFF | TGTGCCAGCAGTCGACAGACAGTGCAGAACACTGAAGCTTTCTTT
TRBJ1-1 | . | TRBV2 | CATRGGLRNTEAFF | TGTGCCACTCGAGGGGGTCTGCGGAACACTGAAGCTTTCTTT
TRBJ2-1 | TRBD2 | TRBV2 | CASSPTSGSYNEQFF | TGTGCCAGCAGCCCAACTAGCGGGAGCTACAATGAGCAGTTCTTC